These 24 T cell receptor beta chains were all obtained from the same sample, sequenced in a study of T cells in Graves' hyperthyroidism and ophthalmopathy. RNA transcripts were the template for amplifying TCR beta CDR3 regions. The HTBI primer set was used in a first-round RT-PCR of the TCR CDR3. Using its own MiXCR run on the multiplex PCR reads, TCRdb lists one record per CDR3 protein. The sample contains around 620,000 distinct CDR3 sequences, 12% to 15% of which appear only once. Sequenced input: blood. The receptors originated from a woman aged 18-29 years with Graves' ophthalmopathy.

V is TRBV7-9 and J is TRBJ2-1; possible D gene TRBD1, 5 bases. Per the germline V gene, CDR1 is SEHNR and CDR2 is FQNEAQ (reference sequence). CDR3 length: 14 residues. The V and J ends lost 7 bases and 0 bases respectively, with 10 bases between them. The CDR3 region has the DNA TGTGCCAGCAAGTGTAGGGGCTCCTACAATGAGCAGTTCTTC. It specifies CASKCRGSYNEQFF. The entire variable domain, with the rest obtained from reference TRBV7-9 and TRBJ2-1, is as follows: DTGVSQNPRHKITKRGQNVTFRCDPISEHNRLYWYRQTLGQGPEFLTYFQNEAQLEKSRLLSDRFSAERPKGSFSTLEIQRTEQGDSAMYLCASKCRGSYNEQFFGPGTRLTVL.

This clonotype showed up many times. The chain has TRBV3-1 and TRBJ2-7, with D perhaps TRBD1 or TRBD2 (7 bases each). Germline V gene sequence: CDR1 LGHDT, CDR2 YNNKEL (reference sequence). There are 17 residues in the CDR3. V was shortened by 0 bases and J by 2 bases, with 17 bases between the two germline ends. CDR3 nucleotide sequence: TGTGCCAGCAGCCAAGAGGGGAGGGGGCGCGGGCCCTACGAGCAGTACTTC. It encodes CASSQEGRGRGPYEQYF.

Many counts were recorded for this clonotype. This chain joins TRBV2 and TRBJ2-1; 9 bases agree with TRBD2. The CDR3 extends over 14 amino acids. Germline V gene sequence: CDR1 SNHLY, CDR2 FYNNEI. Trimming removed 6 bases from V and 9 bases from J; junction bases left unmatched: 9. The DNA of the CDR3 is TGTGCCAGCAGATCTAGCGGGATGACAGGTGAGCAGTTCTTC. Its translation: CASRSSGMTGEQFF.

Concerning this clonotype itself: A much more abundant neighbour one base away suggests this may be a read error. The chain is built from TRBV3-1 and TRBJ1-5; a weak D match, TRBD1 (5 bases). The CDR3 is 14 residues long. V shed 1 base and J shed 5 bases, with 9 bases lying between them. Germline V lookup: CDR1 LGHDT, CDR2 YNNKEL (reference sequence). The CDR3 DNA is TGTGCCAGCAGCCAAGGGGGCGCACATCAGCCCCAGCATTTT. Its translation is CASSQGGAHQPQHF.

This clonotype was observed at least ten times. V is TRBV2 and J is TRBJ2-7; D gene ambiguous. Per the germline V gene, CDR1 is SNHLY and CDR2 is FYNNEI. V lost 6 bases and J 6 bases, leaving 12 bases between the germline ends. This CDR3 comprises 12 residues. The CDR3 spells CASRRLTIEQYF. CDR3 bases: TGTGCCAGCAGAAGACTGACGATCGAGCAGTACTTC.

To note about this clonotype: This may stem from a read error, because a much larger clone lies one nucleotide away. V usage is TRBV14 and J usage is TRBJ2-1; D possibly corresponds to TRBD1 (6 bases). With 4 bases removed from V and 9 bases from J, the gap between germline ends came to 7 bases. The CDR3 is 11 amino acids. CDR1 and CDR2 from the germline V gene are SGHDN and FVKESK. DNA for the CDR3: TGTGCCAGCAGCCGCAGGGGTGAGCAGTTCTTC. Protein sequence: CASSRRGEQFF.

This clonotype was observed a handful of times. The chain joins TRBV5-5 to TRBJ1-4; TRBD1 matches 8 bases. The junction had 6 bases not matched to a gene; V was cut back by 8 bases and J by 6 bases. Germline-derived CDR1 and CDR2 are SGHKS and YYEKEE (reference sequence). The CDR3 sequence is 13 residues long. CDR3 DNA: TGTGCCAGTAACAGGGGGGGGCATGAAAAACTGTTTTTT. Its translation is CASNRGGHEKLFF.

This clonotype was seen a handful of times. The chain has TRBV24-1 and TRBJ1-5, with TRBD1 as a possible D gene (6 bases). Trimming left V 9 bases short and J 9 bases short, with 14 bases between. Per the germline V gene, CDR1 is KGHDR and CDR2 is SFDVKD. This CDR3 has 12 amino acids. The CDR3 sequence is CATAGAQGPQHF. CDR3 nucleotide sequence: TGTGCCACCGCAGGGGCCCAAGGGCCCCAGCATTTT.

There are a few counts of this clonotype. The CDR3 DNA follows: TGTGCCAGCAGCATATCATTGGGACTAGCGGGCCAAGAGACCCAGTACTTC. Translation: CASSISLGLAGQETQYF. The J gene is TRBJ2-5, the V gene TRBV5-8, with TRBD2 identical over 12 bases. The CDR3 extends over 17 amino acids. In germline, CDR1 is SGHTS, CDR2 YDEGEE. The V gene end was trimmed by 4 bases and the J gene end by 1 base; junction bases not matched to a gene: 8.

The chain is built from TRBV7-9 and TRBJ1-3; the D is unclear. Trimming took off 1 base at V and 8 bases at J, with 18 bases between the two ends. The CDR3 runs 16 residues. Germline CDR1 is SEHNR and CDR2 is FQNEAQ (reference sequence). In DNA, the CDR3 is TGTGCCAGCAGCTTAGGGTTACGGCGGTCGGAGGACACCATATATTTT. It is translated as CASSLGLRRSEDTIYF.

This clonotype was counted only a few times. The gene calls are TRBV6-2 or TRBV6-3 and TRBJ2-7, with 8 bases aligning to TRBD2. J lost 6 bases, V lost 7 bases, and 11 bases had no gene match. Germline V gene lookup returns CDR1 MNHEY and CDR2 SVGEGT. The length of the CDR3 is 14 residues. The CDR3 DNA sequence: TGTGCCAGCACCCCCCTGTTAGCGGGATCCGAGCAGTACTTC. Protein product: CASTPLLAGSEQYF.

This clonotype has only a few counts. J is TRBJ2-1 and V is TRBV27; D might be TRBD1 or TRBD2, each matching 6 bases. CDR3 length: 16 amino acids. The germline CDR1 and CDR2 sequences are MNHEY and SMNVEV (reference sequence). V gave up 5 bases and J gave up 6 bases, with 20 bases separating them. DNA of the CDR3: TGTGCCAGCAGTACTTGGAAGGGGGGAATCCGCAATGAGCAGTTCTTC. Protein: CASSTWKGGIRNEQFF.

The CDR3 coding sequence is TGTGCCCACGGGAGGGGGCGCAGTGCAGATACGCAGTATTTT. Its translation is CAHGRGRSADTQYF. J is TRBJ2-3 and V is TRBV5-4; a weak D match, TRBD2 (8 bases). Germline V lookup: CDR1 SGHNT, CDR2 YYREEE (reference sequence). The CDR3 is 14 amino acids. V lost 10 bases and J lost 4, with 19 bases in between.

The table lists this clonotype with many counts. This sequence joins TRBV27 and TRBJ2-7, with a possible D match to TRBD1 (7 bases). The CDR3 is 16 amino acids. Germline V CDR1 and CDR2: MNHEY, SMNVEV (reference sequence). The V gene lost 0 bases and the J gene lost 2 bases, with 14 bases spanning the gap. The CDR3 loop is CASSLSWGDRTYEQYF. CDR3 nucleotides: TGTGCCAGCAGTTTATCGTGGGGGGACAGAACCTACGAGCAGTACTTC.

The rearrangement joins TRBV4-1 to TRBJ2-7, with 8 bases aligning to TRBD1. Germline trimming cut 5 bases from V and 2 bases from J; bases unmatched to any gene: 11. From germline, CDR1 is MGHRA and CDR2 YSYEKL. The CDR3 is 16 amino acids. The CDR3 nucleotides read TGCGCCAGCAGCACGATCCCGGGACAGGAGACCTACGAGCAGTACTTC. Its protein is CASSTIPGQETYEQYF.

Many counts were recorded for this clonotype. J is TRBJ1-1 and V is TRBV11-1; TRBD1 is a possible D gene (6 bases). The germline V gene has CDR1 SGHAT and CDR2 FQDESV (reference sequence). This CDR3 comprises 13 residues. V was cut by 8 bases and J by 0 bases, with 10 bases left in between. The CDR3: CASSDSLNTEAFF. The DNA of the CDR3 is TGTGCCAGCTCGGACAGCTTGAACACTGAAGCTTTCTTT. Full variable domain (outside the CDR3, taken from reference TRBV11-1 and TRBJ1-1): EAEVAQSPRYKITEKSQAVAFWCDPISGHATLYWYRQILGQGPELLVQFQDESVVDDSQLPKDRFSAERLKGVDSTLKIQPAELGDSAMYLCASSDSLNTEAFFGQGTRLTVV.

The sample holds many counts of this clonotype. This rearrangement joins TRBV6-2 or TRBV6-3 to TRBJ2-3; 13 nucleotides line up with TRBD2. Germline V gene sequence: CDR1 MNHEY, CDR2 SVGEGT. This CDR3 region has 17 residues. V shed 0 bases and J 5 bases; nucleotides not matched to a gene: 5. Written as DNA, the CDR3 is TGTGCCAGCAGTTACTCCGGACTAGCGGGAGCGAGAGATACGCAGTATTTT. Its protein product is CASSYSGLAGARDTQYF.

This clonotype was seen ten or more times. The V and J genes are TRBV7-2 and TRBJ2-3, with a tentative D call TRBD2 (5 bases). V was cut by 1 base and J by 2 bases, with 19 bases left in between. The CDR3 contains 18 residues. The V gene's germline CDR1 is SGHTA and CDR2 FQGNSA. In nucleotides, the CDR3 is TGTGCCAGCAGCTTAGGACCCCTTCCCCAGCGGAACACAGATACGCAGTATTTT. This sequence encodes CASSLGPLPQRNTDTQYF. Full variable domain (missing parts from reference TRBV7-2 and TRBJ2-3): GAGVSQSPSNKVTEKGKDVELRCDPISGHTALYWYRQSLGQGLEFLIYFQGNSAPDKSGLPSDRFSAERTGGSVSTLTIQRTQQEDSAVYLCASSLGPLPQRNTDTQYFGPGTRLTVL.

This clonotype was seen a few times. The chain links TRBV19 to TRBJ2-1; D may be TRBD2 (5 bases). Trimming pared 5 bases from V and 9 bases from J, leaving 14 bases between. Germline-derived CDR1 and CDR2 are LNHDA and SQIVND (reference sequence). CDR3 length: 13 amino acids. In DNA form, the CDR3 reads TGTGCCAGTAGTGCGAGCCTTCGGGGTGAGCAGTTCTTC. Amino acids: CASSASLRGEQFF.

The CDR3 nucleotides read TGTGCTAGTGGTTTGGAGCGGAGTGAGCAGTTCTTC. It is translated as CASGLERSEQFF. The chain joins TRBV12-5 to TRBJ2-1, with D perhaps matching TRBD2 (5 bases). The V end lost 1 base, the J end lost 9 bases, and 7 bases lay between the germline ends. From germline, CDR1 is LGHNT and CDR2 FRNRAP. This CDR3 has 12 residues.

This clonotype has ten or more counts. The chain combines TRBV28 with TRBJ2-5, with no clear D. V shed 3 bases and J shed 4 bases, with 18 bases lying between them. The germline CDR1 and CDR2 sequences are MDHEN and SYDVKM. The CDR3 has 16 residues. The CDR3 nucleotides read TGTGCCAGCAGTTTCTTGGGTCGAAACGTCCGAGAGACCCAGTACTTC. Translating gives CASSFLGRNVRETQYF.

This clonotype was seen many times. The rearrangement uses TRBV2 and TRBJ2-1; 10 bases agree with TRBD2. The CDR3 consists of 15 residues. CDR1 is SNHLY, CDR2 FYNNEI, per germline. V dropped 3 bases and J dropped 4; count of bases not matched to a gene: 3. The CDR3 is CASSDLAGGYNEQFF. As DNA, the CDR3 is TGTGCCAGCAGTGACTTAGCGGGAGGTTACAATGAGCAGTTCTTC.

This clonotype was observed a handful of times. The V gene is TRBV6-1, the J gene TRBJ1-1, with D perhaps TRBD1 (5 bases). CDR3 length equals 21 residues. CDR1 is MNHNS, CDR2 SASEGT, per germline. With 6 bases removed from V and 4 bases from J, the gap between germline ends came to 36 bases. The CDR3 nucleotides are TGTGCCAGCAGCCTCCAAGGTTTGTGGATCAGGGATGGGTTTACGGGCACTGAAGCTTTCTTT. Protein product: CASSLQGLWIRDGFTGTEAFF.

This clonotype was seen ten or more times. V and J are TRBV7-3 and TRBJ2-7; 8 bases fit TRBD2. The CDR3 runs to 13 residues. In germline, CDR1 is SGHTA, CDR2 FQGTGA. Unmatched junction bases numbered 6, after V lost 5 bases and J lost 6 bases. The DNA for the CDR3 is TGTGCCAGCAGCCATCAACGGGAGGGCGAGCAGTACTTC. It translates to CASSHQREGEQYF.